The sequence of this T cell receptor (beta chain) was determined in a study of blood T cell repertoires in COVID-19. Study-wide background: From T cells, B-cell-depleted T cells, or PBMCs came the material, which was cDNA or gDNA.

Authors' data handling: From reference gene primer amplification, estimates of nucleated cell counts were derived. The repertoire was sequenced with immunoSEQ multiplex PCR; TCRdb's copy has only in-frame clones and lacks some. V, J and clone size were drawn from that table, and D and trimming were deduced from the DNA. The repertoire holds about 220,000 clones, with roughly 85% as singletons. The CDR3 has 19 amino acids. Germline CDR1 reads MNHEY; CDR2 reads SVGEGT. J was trimmed by 0 bases and V by 2 bases; bases with no gene match: 14. Adults between about 18 and 95 years of age took part from 24 US areas. Membership in each cohort depended on participant-reported clinical history.

The receptor's source is a woman between 40 and 55 years old with acute COVID-19. The chain carries TRBV6-2 or TRBV6-3 and TRBJ2-7; 9 bases line up with TRBD1. The source material was PBMCs or T cells enriched from blood (not recorded which). DNA of the CDR3: TGTGCCAGCAGTTACGCCCGGTCGGGGGACAGGGCACTCTCCTACGAGCAGTACTTC. It yields the protein CASSYARSGDRALSYEQYF.